A single sample gave rise to the 14 T cell receptor beta chains below, sequenced in a study of cytomegalovirus exposure and HLA in healthy donors (dated by TCRdb to between 2016 and 2019). The library was produced with the immunoSEQ multiplex PCR assay. For the multiplex PCR, a mixture combining 60 forward primers for TCR Vbeta segments and 13 reverse primers for TCR Jbeta segments was used. The clones in this table, taken by TCRdb from immuneACCESS, are in-frame only. Not every clone is retained; where verified, under half of the shortfall comes from an unresolved V gene, and the cause of the rest is unknown. For this sample the table gives over 95,000 clones, of which 65% to 80% were detected only once. The ten most abundant clones make up 11% of the sample. Sequences were obtained from PBMCs. Source of these receptors: a man between 35 and 55 years old in good health and CMV-seropositive.

The chain employs TRBV19 and TRBJ2-3; possibly TRBD1 for D (5 bases). CDR1 and CDR2 (germline): LNHDA, SQIVND (reference sequence). The CDR3 totals 13 residues. The V end lost 5 bases, the J end lost 4 bases, and 10 bases lay between the germline ends. The DNA for the CDR3 is TGTGCCAGTAGTCTCGCAGGGTCAGATACGCAGTATTTT. The encoded protein is CASSLAGSDTQYF.

The chain has TRBV6-4 and TRBJ2-3, with 7 bases aligning to TRBD1. Germline lookup yields CDR1 MRHNA and CDR2 SNTAGT. The V gene end was trimmed by 2 bases and the J gene end by 3 bases; junction bases not matched to a gene: 2. This CDR3 is built from 14 residues. CDR3 region: CASSDRGRTDTQYF. CDR3 nucleotides: TGTGCCAGCAGTGACAGGGGGCGGACAGATACGCAGTATTTT.

The V call is TRBV19, the J call TRBJ1-2, with a possible D match to TRBD1 (6 bases). The CDR3 length is 16 residues. Germline V gene lookup returns CDR1 LNHDA and CDR2 SQIVND (reference sequence). V lost 3 bases to trimming and J lost 6 bases, with 20 bases between them. The CDR3 loop is CASSMIRDTFRDGYTF. CDR3 coding DNA: TGTGCCAGTAGTATGATACGGGACACTTTTCGGGATGGCTACACCTTC.

The chain links TRBV7-2 to TRBJ2-7; 9 positions agree with TRBD1. Germline V lookup: CDR1 SGHTA, CDR2 FQGNSA. This CDR3 has 14 residues. V shed 5 bases and J 4 bases; nucleotides not matched to a gene: 6. CDR3 sequence: CASSGWDRVYEQYF. DNA for the CDR3: TGTGCCAGCAGCGGATGGGACAGGGTGTACGAGCAGTACTTC.

V gene TRBV11-2 combines with J gene TRBJ2-3; D gene uncertain. This CDR3 has 15 amino acids. The V gene lost 0 bases and the J gene lost 2 bases, with 9 bases spanning the gap. The germline V gene has CDR1 SGHAT and CDR2 FQNNGV. The CDR3 sequence is CASSLDGRPTDTQYF. CDR3 DNA sequence: TGTGCCAGCAGCTTAGATGGCAGGCCCACAGATACGCAGTATTTT.

The chain links TRBV7-3 to TRBJ1-1, with TRBD1 matching 9 bases. Germline V gene data show CDR1 as SGHTA and CDR2 as FQGTGA. Unmatched junction bases numbered 5, after V lost 5 bases and J lost 7 bases. The CDR3 spans 13 residues. This CDR3 is CASSLGQGFEAFF. The CDR3 DNA is TGTGCCAGCAGCCTCGGACAGGGGTTTGAAGCTTTCTTT.

The chain links TRBV7-2 to TRBJ1-1; TRBD1 matches at 7 bases. Losses at the gene ends were 3 bases for V and 5 bases for J; bases not matched to a gene: 3. Germline-derived CDR1 and CDR2 are SGHTA and FQGNSA. The CDR3 sequence is 13 residues long. CDR3 sequence reads: CASSLDRITEAFF. CDR3 in DNA: TGTGCCAGCAGCTTGGACAGGATAACTGAAGCTTTCTTT.

The V call is TRBV28, the J call TRBJ1-1; 8 nucleotides match TRBD1. CDR1 is MDHEN, CDR2 SYDVKM, per germline. V shed 4 bases, J shed 5 bases, and the junction held 6 bases outside the gene matches. The CDR3 totals 14 residues. CDR3 in DNA: TGTGCCAGCAGTTACAGGGGGGTTGGGACTGAAGCTTTCTTT. As protein: CASSYRGVGTEAFF.

This chain uses TRBV2 with TRBJ1-1; D unclear. CDR3 length: 12 residues. Between the trimmed V and J ends, which lost 7 bases and 8 bases, there was a span of 14 bases. CDR1 and CDR2 from the germline V gene are SNHLY and FYNNEI. The CDR3 loop reads CASTEGPAEAFF. The CDR3 region has the DNA TGTGCCAGCACCGAGGGTCCGGCGGAAGCTTTCTTT.

This chain uses TRBV4-1 with TRBJ2-5; the D gene is possibly TRBD1 (5 bases). The length of the CDR3 is 14 residues. The germline gives CDR1 MGHRA, CDR2 YSYEKL. The V gene lost 0 bases and the J gene lost 1 base, with 6 bases spanning the gap. The CDR3 region has the DNA TGCGCCAGCAGCCAAGAGGACACCCAAGAGACCCAGTACTTC. This encodes CASSQEDTQETQYF.

This clone was detected a few times. The V and J genes are TRBV4-2 and TRBJ2-2, with no clear D. Between the trimmed V and J ends, which lost 0 bases and 6 bases, there was a span of 11 bases. Looked up from germline, CDR1 is LGHNA and CDR2 is YNFKEQ. This CDR3 comprises 15 residues. CDR3 in amino acids: CASSQDPFPAGELFF. CDR3 in DNA: TGTGCCAGCAGCCAAGATCCGTTTCCAGCCGGGGAGCTGTTTTTT.

With respect to this clone: This likely comes from a read error, as the CDR3 has no conserved phenylalanine or tryptophan at its end. The DNA is omitted, as the CDR3 cannot be located on it reliably, and the CDR3 follows TCRdb's listing. The rearrangement joins TRBV6-4 to TRBJ1-2; the DNA was not used to check the table's D call, TRBD1. Including both end residues, the CDR3 is 13 amino acids long. CDR1 and CDR2 from the germline V gene are MRHNA and SNTAGT. The CDR3 sequence: CASSDKVRGPGCS.

V and J are TRBV5-8 and TRBJ2-2; maybe TRBD1 (6 bases). The CDR3 is 15 residues long. The germline V gene has CDR1 SGHTS and CDR2 YDEGEE. Between the trimmed V and J ends, which lost 0 bases and 6 bases, there was a span of 12 bases. The CDR3 DNA reads TGTGCCAGCAGCTTGGGTTCAGGGGTTGCCGGGGAGCTGTTTTTT. It specifies CASSLGSGVAGELFF.

The chain carries TRBV4-1 and TRBJ2-3; 8 bases are a match to TRBD1. This CDR3 has 16 residues. CDR1 and CDR2 (germline): MGHRA, YSYEKL. J gave up 5 bases and V 0 bases, and 7 bases lay outside the gene matches. CDR3 DNA sequence: TGCGCCAGCAGCCAAGAGGGCAGGGGGCGCGTAGATACGCAGTATTTT. This translates into CASSQEGRGRVDTQYF.